The 28 T cell receptor beta chains below were found in one sample sequenced in a study of CD8 T cells in ankylosing spondylitis. TCRdb independently ran MiXCR on the 5' RACE reads; one entry per CDR3 protein. The data show 31,000 or so distinct CDR3 sequences, less than 40% seen once. The sequencing sample was made of synovial fluid, either unsorted or a sorted T cell fraction (not recorded which). Receptor source: a male donor with ankylosing spondylitis.

This clonotype was seen a single time. The chain carries TRBV20-1 and TRBJ2-5; unclear D gene. Deletions cut 5 bases from V and 4 bases from J, with 5 bases between. Germline-derived CDR1 and CDR2 are DFQATT and SNEGSKA (reference sequence). The CDR3 has 10 amino acids. CDR3 sequence (DNA): TGCAGTGCTTCGGCAGAGACCCAGTACTTC. Protein sequence: CSASAETQYF.

This clonotype appeared many times. This chain connects TRBV24-1 to TRBJ2-3; 14 bases are shared with TRBD2. Germline lookup yields CDR1 KGHDR and CDR2 SFDVKD. Unmatched junction bases numbered 6, after V lost 9 bases and J lost 5 bases. The CDR3 has 15 amino acids. CDR3 in DNA: TGTGCCACCGGGGGACTAGCGGGAGAAGAAGATACGCAGTATTTT. It yields the protein CATGGLAGEEDTQYF.

This clonotype was detected ten times or more. The genes are TRBV24-1 and TRBJ2-1; 10 nucleotides match TRBD2. From germline, CDR1 is KGHDR and CDR2 SFDVKD. CDR3 length: 17 residues. Trimming at V came to 1 base and at J to 7 bases, leaving 9 bases not matched to a gene. Here the CDR3 reads CATSDFQREGPGNEQFF. The CDR3 nucleotides read TGTGCCACCAGTGATTTCCAGCGGGAGGGCCCTGGTAATGAGCAGTTCTTC.

V and J are TRBV27 and TRBJ2-4, with D possibly matching TRBD2 (7 bases). The CDR3 extends over 12 amino acids. Per the germline V gene, CDR1 is MNHEY and CDR2 is SMNVEV (reference sequence). The V end was cut by 8 bases, the J end by 7 bases, with 12 bases between. The CDR3 reads CASGGAPNIQYF. The CDR3, as DNA: TGTGCCAGCGGGGGGGCCCCTAACATTCAGTACTTC.

This clonotype showed up many times. The V and J genes are TRBV6-1 and TRBJ2-7, with D unclear. Looked up from germline, CDR1 is MNHNS and CDR2 is SASEGT. The ends were cut back, 3 bases at V and 0 bases at J, with 6 bases in the middle. The CDR3 runs to 13 residues. The CDR3 sequence: CASSDRTSYEQYF. The CDR3 DNA reads TGTGCCAGCAGTGACAGAACCTCCTACGAGCAGTACTTC.

The chain uses TRBV19 and TRBJ1-1; D is perhaps TRBD1 (6 bases). Germline loops: CDR1 LNHDA, CDR2 SQIVND (reference sequence). V was trimmed by 4 bases and J by 4 bases, leaving 13 bases between them. The CDR3 has 14 residues. The CDR3 region has the DNA TGTGCCAGTAGTACAATGGACAGCGGCACTGAAGCTTTCTTT. Protein sequence: CASSTMDSGTEAFF.

This chain connects TRBV2 to TRBJ1-1; 8 nucleotides align to TRBD1. CDR3 length equals 14 residues. The V and J ends lost 4 bases and 6 bases, in that order; junction bases with no gene match: 7. Germline V gene lookup returns CDR1 SNHLY and CDR2 FYNNEI. CDR3 amino acids: CASSVYRGASEAFF. The CDR3 DNA sequence: TGTGCCAGCAGTGTTTACAGGGGGGCCTCTGAAGCTTTCTTT.

The chain links TRBV7-8 to TRBJ1-1; TRBD1 agrees at 8 bases. The CDR3 loop spans 12 amino acids. With V trimmed by 1 base and J by 11 bases, 3 bases remained unmatched. CDR1 is SGHVS and CDR2 is FQNEAQ in the germline V gene. In DNA form, the CDR3 reads TGTGCCAGCAGCTTAGGGACAGGGCACGCTTTCTTT. Its translation is CASSLGTGHAFF. Full variable domain (outside the CDR3, taken from reference TRBV7-8 and TRBJ1-1): GAGVSQSPRYKVAKRGQDVALRCDPISGHVSLFWYQQALGQGPEFLTYFQNEAQLDKSGLPSDRFFAERPEGSVSTLKIQRTQQEDSAVYLCASSLGTGHAFFGQGTRLTVV.

The V and J genes are TRBV20-1 and TRBJ2-1; TRBD2 matches 11 bases. Trimming removed 0 bases from V and 4 bases from J; junction bases left unmatched: 14. The CDR3 is made up of 19 amino acids. Germline V gene lookup returns CDR1 DFQATT and CDR2 SNEGSKA (reference sequence). CDR3 residues: CSARDSTSGSVEAYNEQFF. In DNA form, the CDR3 reads TGCAGTGCTAGAGATAGTACTAGCGGGAGTGTGGAGGCATACAATGAGCAGTTCTTC.

There are a few counts of this clonotype. The V gene is TRBV4-2, the J gene TRBJ1-1, with a tentative D call TRBD1 (5 bases). V lost 0 bases to trimming and J lost 5 bases, with 13 bases between them. Germline V gene sequence: CDR1 LGHNA, CDR2 YNFKEQ. CDR3 length equals 15 residues. The CDR3: CASSQDLGERTEAFF. CDR3 bases: TGTGCCAGCAGCCAAGATCTAGGGGAGAGGACTGAAGCTTTCTTT.

This clonotype was picked up many times. This chain uses TRBV7-9 with TRBJ2-7; 10 positions match TRBD2. Germline assignment: CDR1 SEHNR and CDR2 FQNEAQ (reference sequence). The V segment lost 4 bases and the J segment 1 base; nucleotides outside the gene matches: 7. The CDR3 loop spans 16 amino acids. This chain's CDR3 is CASSSPTSGASYEQYF. Here the CDR3 DNA reads TGTGCCAGCAGCTCACCCACTAGCGGGGCGTCCTACGAGCAGTACTTC. The full variable domain, with the rest looked up from reference TRBV7-9 and TRBJ2-7, is DTGVSQNPRHKITKRGQNVTFRCDPISEHNRLYWYRQTLGQGPEFLTYFQNEAQLEKSRLLSDRFSAERPKGSFSTLEIQRTEQGDSAMYLCASSSPTSGASYEQYFGPGTRLTVT.

This clonotype was observed a handful of times. The chain combines TRBV7-8 with TRBJ2-2; D remains ambiguous. Trimming stripped 5 bases from V and 5 bases from J, with 18 bases between. The CDR3 runs to 16 residues. Germline loops: CDR1 SGHVS, CDR2 FQNEAQ. The CDR3 coding sequence is TGTGCCAGCAGCCGTGTATGGGCGGAAGGGACCGGGGAGCTGTTTTTT. Translation: CASSRVWAEGTGELFF.

J is TRBJ2-1 and V is TRBV5-1; D remains ambiguous. In germline, CDR1 is SGHRS, CDR2 YFSETQ. The CDR3 has 16 amino acids. V lost 0 bases and J lost 8, with 18 bases in between. CDR3 region: CASSLAYETATDEQFF. The CDR3 region has the DNA TGCGCCAGCAGCTTGGCCTACGAAACGGCTACGGATGAGCAGTTCTTC.

This clonotype was observed at least ten times. The CDR3 spells CASSLAGTVRQYF. DNA for the CDR3: TGTGCCAGCAGTTTAGCGGGGACAGTGAGGCAGTATTTT. V and J are TRBV12-3 or TRBV12-4 and TRBJ2-3; 7 bases are shared with TRBD1. The CDR3 covers 13 residues. Trimming cost V 0 bases and J 11 bases; bases outside gene matches: 5.

The rearrangement uses TRBV7-7 and TRBJ2-1; D is undetermined. V dropped 5 bases and J dropped 10 bases, with 15 bases sitting between them. The CDR3 contains 13 residues. Germline lookup yields CDR1 SSHAT and CDR2 FNYEAQ (reference sequence). CDR3 in DNA: TGTGCCAGCAGCGTAAGAGTTTTCAGGGAGCAGTTCTTC. As protein: CASSVRVFREQFF.

This clonotype was observed at least ten times. The chain employs TRBV6-1 and TRBJ2-7, with D possibly matching TRBD2 (5 bases). Trimming stripped 3 bases from V and 3 bases from J, with 6 bases between. Germline CDR1 reads MNHNS; CDR2 reads SASEGT. This CDR3 spans 12 amino acids. CDR3 amino acids: CASSDRDYEQYV. The CDR3 nucleotides are TGTGCCAGCAGTGATCGGGACTACGAGCAGTACGTC.

This clonotype has just a few counts. V is TRBV19 and J is TRBJ2-5; D perhaps matches TRBD2 (6 bases). From germline, CDR1 is LNHDA and CDR2 SQIVND (reference sequence). The CDR3 totals 16 residues. The V gene lost 7 bases and the J gene lost 5 bases, with 23 bases spanning the gap. In nucleotides, the CDR3 is TGTGCCAGTACCTCAACGGGTACTAGCTGGTACGAGACCCAGTACTTC. Its translation: CASTSTGTSWYETQYF. The complete variable domain, with remaining parts taken from reference TRBV19 and TRBJ2-5, reads DGGITQSPKYLFRKEGQNVTLSCEQNLNHDAMYWYRQDPGQGLRLIYYSQIVNDFQKGDIAEGYSVSREKKESFPLTVTSAQKNPTAFYLCASTSTGTSWYETQYFGPGTRLLVL.

This chain connects TRBV5-6 to TRBJ2-7; D possibly corresponds to TRBD1 (6 bases). From germline, CDR1 is SGHDT and CDR2 YYEEEE. CDR3 size: 14 residues. Trimming shortened V by 2 bases and J by 6 bases, and 15 bases separated the two germline ends. Here the CDR3 reads CASSFGGSLAEQYF. In DNA form, the CDR3 reads TGTGCCAGCAGCTTTGGGGGCAGCCTCGCCGAGCAGTACTTC. The whole variable domain, remainder taken from reference TRBV5-6 and TRBJ2-7, is DAGVTQSPTHLIKTRGQQVTLRCSPKSGHDTVSWYQQALGQGPQFIFQYYEEEERQRGNFPDRFSGHQFPNYSSELNVNALLLGDSALYLCASSFGGSLAEQYFGPGTRLTVT.

This clonotype was observed at least ten times. V is TRBV4-2 and J is TRBJ2-1, with TRBD2 matching over 9 bases. This CDR3 contains 14 residues. The ends lost 3 bases at V and 15 bases at J; junction bases unmatched: 12. The germline CDR1 and CDR2 sequences are LGHNA and YNFKEQ. CDR3 residues: CASSHGLGAGGWFF. The CDR3 nucleotides read TGTGCCAGCAGCCACGGCCTGGGGGCGGGAGGGTGGTTCTTC.

The rearrangement joins TRBV20-1 to TRBJ2-5; 13 bases agree with TRBD2. The CDR3 totals 18 residues. Germline V gene data show CDR1 as DFQATT and CDR2 as SNEGSKA (reference sequence). V was clipped by 3 bases and J by 1 base; unmatched bases: 11. The CDR3 is CSARGLAGLGTLQETQYF. CDR3 nucleotides: TGCAGTGCTAGGGGACTAGCGGGACTGGGGACCCTCCAAGAGACCCAGTACTTC.

This sequence joins TRBV3-1 and TRBJ1-3; 7 bases match TRBD1. The CDR3 runs 17 residues. The V gene's germline CDR1 is LGHDT and CDR2 YNNKEL (reference sequence). Trimming at V came to 4 bases and at J to 0 bases, leaving 9 bases not matched to a gene. The CDR3 loop is CASSPHRQGVSGNTIYF. CDR3 DNA sequence: TGTGCCAGCAGCCCACATCGGCAGGGGGTCTCTGGAAACACCATATATTTT.

In this sample, this clonotype turned up a few times. CDR3 in amino acids: CASSLLSRGGGDGYTF. In DNA, the CDR3 is TGTGCCAGCAGTTTATTATCTCGAGGGGGCGGGGATGGCTACACCTTC. The chain is built from TRBV27 and TRBJ1-2; 7 nucleotides align to TRBD1. The germline V gene encodes CDR1 MNHEY and CDR2 SMNVEV (reference sequence). CDR3 length: 16 residues. V dropped 1 base and J dropped 6; count of bases not matched to a gene: 11.

This chain uses TRBV27 with TRBJ2-3, with 13 positions matching TRBD2. The CDR3 loop spans 16 amino acids. Germline V CDR1 and CDR2: MNHEY, SMNVEV (reference sequence). J gave up 4 bases and V 5 bases, and 6 bases lay outside the gene matches. Here the CDR3 DNA reads TGTGCCAGCAGTGGGACTAGCGGGATGAGGGCAGATACGCAGTATTTT. Protein sequence: CASSGTSGMRADTQYF.

The genes are TRBV11-1 and TRBJ2-7; 9 positions agree with TRBD1. The ends lost 3 bases at V and 2 bases at J; junction bases unmatched: 2. CDR1 and CDR2 (germline): SGHAT, FQDESV (reference sequence). The CDR3 is 14 residues long. Here the CDR3 DNA reads TGTGCCAGCAGCTTGTGGACAGGGGCCTACGAGCAGTACTTC. Translation gives CASSLWTGAYEQYF.

The chain is built from TRBV14 and TRBJ2-5, with unresolved D. Looked up from germline, CDR1 is SGHDN and CDR2 is FVKESK. V lost 1 base to trimming and J lost 5 bases, with 11 bases between them. The CDR3 has 14 amino acids. The CDR3 nucleotides are TGTGCCAGCAGCCAAGTGGAAGCCCGGGAGACCCAGTACTTC. It encodes CASSQVEARETQYF.

This clonotype has just a few counts. The chain combines TRBV10-2 with TRBJ2-3; 8 bases agree with TRBD2. Losses at the gene ends were 10 bases for V and 0 bases for J; bases not matched to a gene: 9. The CDR3 has 15 residues. Germline lookup yields CDR1 WSHSY and CDR2 SAAADI. CDR3 bases: TGCGCCACCTCCTTTAGCGGGGCTAGCACAGATACGCAGTATTTT. Protein product: CATSFSGASTDTQYF.

This clonotype was counted a single time. A much larger clone differs by one base, so this may be a read error. The chain has TRBV27 and TRBJ2-1; D is undetermined. From germline, CDR1 is MNHEY and CDR2 SMNVEV (reference sequence). The CDR3 has 15 amino acids. This CDR3 reads CVSSLGGNSYNEQFF. The CDR3 DNA follows: TGTGTCAGCAGTCTAGGTGGGAACTCCTACAATGAGCAGTTCTTC.

At least ten counts were recorded for this clonotype. The rearrangement joins TRBV12-3 or TRBV12-4 to TRBJ2-1; D not resolved. The CDR3 length is 12 residues. V was trimmed by 3 bases and J by 9 bases, leaving 9 bases between them. The CDR3 spells CASSLVDPEQFF. The DNA for the CDR3 is TGTGCCAGCAGTTTGGTTGACCCTGAGCAGTTCTTC.